The 30 T cell receptor beta chains given below trace back to one sample, sequenced in a study of early T cells in non-severe SARS-CoV-2 infection. TCRdb used MiXCR to reprocess the 5' RACE reads, holding one entry per CDR3 protein. The data show 50,000 to 60,000 distinct CDR3 sequences, under 11% seen once. What was sequenced was whole blood. These receptors were taken from an adult who was a healthcare worker with PCR-confirmed SARS-CoV-2 infection or an uninfected control (not recorded which).

This clonotype was recorded at least ten times. The rearrangement links TRBV2 to TRBJ1-2; perhaps TRBD1 as D (6 bases). V shed 6 bases and J shed 7 bases, with 9 bases lying between them. The CDR3 is made up of 11 amino acids. Germline V gene data show CDR1 as SNHLY and CDR2 as FYNNEI. CDR3: CASSRTAGYTF. The DNA for the CDR3 is TGTGCCAGCAGCCGGACAGCTGGCTACACCTTC.

This clonotype was counted between two and nine times. This chain uses TRBV7-2 with TRBJ2-7; the D is unclear. The CDR3 sequence is 13 residues long. V gave up 1 base and J gave up 5 bases, with 9 bases separating them. CDR1 is SGHTA and CDR2 is FQGNSA in the germline V gene. CDR3 residues: CASSLVRYNEQYF. Here the CDR3 DNA reads TGTGCCAGCAGCTTAGTTCGCTACAACGAGCAGTACTTC.

This clonotype was observed many times. This chain connects TRBV5-4 to TRBJ2-2; no definite D call. Germline CDR1 and CDR2: SGHNT and YYREEE (reference sequence). The CDR3 has 15 amino acids. The V end lost 0 bases, the J end lost 4 bases, and 10 bases lay between the germline ends. The CDR3 loop is CASSLGTASTGELFF. The CDR3 DNA is TGTGCCAGCAGCTTGGGGACGGCCAGCACCGGGGAGCTGTTTTTT.

Only a few counts were recorded for this clonotype. The chain combines TRBV6-4 with TRBJ1-2; D is uncertain. The V and J ends lost 4 bases and 0 bases respectively, with 21 bases between them. This CDR3 region has 18 residues. CDR1 and CDR2 (germline): MRHNA, SNTAGT. CDR3 coding DNA: TGTGCCAGCAGTGGGTTTCCCGACACTTGGCGACCTAACTATGGCTACACCTTC. Amino acids: CASSGFPDTWRPNYGYTF.

This clonotype came up many times. CDR3 in DNA: TGTGCCAGCAGATCACAGGGGGCTATTGAGCAGTTCTTC. As protein: CASRSQGAIEQFF. The chain is built from TRBV6-5 and TRBJ2-1; 9 bases map to TRBD1. Trimming at V came to 6 bases and at J to 9 bases, leaving 6 bases not matched to a gene. The CDR3 contains 13 residues. Germline-derived CDR1 and CDR2 are MNHEY and SVGAGI.

This clonotype came up many times. This chain uses TRBV29-1 with TRBJ2-5; 7 nucleotides agree with TRBD1. The CDR3 spans 13 residues. V shed 4 bases and J 1 base; nucleotides not matched to a gene: 3. Germline CDR1 and CDR2: SQVTM and ANQGSEA. As DNA, the CDR3 is TGCAGCGTTGCGGCAGGGGGCCAAGAGACCCAGTACTTC. Its translation is CSVAAGGQETQYF.

This clonotype was detected a few times. This chain connects TRBV29-1 to TRBJ2-3; tentatively, D is TRBD2 (6 bases). This CDR3 comprises 12 residues. The germline gives CDR1 SQVTM, CDR2 ANQGSEA. V gave up 1 base and J gave up 4 bases, with 6 bases separating them. CDR3 amino acids: CSVEGGADTQYF. The CDR3 DNA is TGCAGCGTTGAAGGGGGGGCAGATACGCAGTATTTT.

This clonotype was detected only a few times. The chain is built from TRBV5-5 and TRBJ2-7; weak D call: TRBD2 (6 bases). This CDR3 region has 18 residues. CDR1 is SGHKS, CDR2 YYEKEE, per germline (reference sequence). V lost 2 bases, J lost 0 bases, and 21 bases lay in between. The CDR3 DNA reads TGTGCCAGCAGCTTCCGTTTCGGGGGAGGAGGGACCTCCTACGAGCAGTACTTC. This gives the protein CASSFRFGGGGTSYEQYF.

This clonotype was counted many times. The chain joins TRBV5-1 to TRBJ2-5; D unresolved. The CDR3 extends over 13 amino acids. Germline CDR1 and CDR2: SGHRS and YFSETQ. V lost 4 bases and J 2 bases, leaving 9 bases between the germline ends. The CDR3 coding sequence is TGCGCCAGCAGCCTAAGCCCACAAGAGACCCAGTACTTC. Protein sequence: CASSLSPQETQYF.

The V call is TRBV21-1, the J call TRBJ2-7; the listed D gene, TRBD1, was not tested against the DNA. TRBV21-1 is given as a pseudogene. The length of the CDR3 is 15 residues. The CDR3 nucleotides are TGTGCCAGCATCCCTTCTCTGGACAGGGTGAGCGAGCAGTACTTC. Its protein product is CASIPSLDRVSEQYF.

This clonotype has a count of ten or more. The chain combines TRBV4-1 with TRBJ1-1; D remains ambiguous. The V gene lost 8 bases and the J gene lost 1 base, with 14 bases spanning the gap. The CDR3 is 14 amino acids. Germline lookup yields CDR1 MGHRA and CDR2 YSYEKL. DNA for the CDR3: TGCGCCAGCTCTCCCAGCGTGGAGAACACTGAAGCTTTCTTT. It is translated as CASSPSVENTEAFF.

This clonotype was found a few times. The J gene is TRBJ2-7, the V gene TRBV3-1; 7 nucleotides align to TRBD1. Losses at the gene ends were 6 bases for V and 7 bases for J; bases not matched to a gene: 12. The CDR3 totals 14 residues. Germline assignment: CDR1 LGHDT and CDR2 YNNKEL (reference sequence). The CDR3 DNA reads TGTGCCAGCAGATCCGGGACAGACCTCGGGGAGCAGTACTTC. Translating it yields CASRSGTDLGEQYF.

This clonotype was seen only a few times. The chain employs TRBV6-2 or TRBV6-3 and TRBJ2-7; D is undetermined. The CDR3 length is 14 residues. Deletions cut 2 bases from V and 9 bases from J, with 17 bases between. Looked up from germline, CDR1 is MNHEY and CDR2 is SVGEGT. The CDR3 region has the DNA TGTGCCAGCAGTTACGTCAACGCCGGCCCGGGGCAGTACTTC. It yields the protein CASSYVNAGPGQYF.

Ten or more counts support this clonotype. V is TRBV6-4 and J is TRBJ2-1; a possible D gene is TRBD1 (7 bases). Germline CDR1 is MRHNA and CDR2 is SNTAGT. This CDR3 has 15 amino acids. The V and J ends lost 2 bases and 6 bases respectively, with 14 bases between them. CDR3 in amino acids: CASSDRWGDSNEQFF. In DNA form, the CDR3 reads TGTGCCAGCAGTGACAGGTGGGGGGACAGCAATGAGCAGTTCTTC.

This clonotype has ten or more counts. The chain joins TRBV18 to TRBJ2-6; D gene uncertain. CDR1 and CDR2 (germline): KGHSH, LQKENI. V lost 3 bases and J lost 4, with 10 bases in between. The CDR3 loop spans 15 amino acids. As DNA, the CDR3 is TGTGCCAGCTCACCTATTCGGTCCGGGGCCAACGTCCTGACTTTC. Its protein product is CASSPIRSGANVLTF.

Notes on this clonotype: An end of the junction does not agree with germline; a read error may underlie this. The rearrangement joins TRBV7-9 to TRBJ1-5; D is undetermined. The CDR3 contains 14 residues. Germline V CDR1 and CDR2: SEHNR, FQNEAQ (reference sequence). The CDR3 region is CASSLGVSNRPQHF. The DNA of the CDR3 is TGTGCCAGCAGCTTAGGGGTATCAAATCGGCCCCAGCATTTT.

This clonotype was counted a few times. V and J are TRBV12-3 or TRBV12-4 and TRBJ1-2; tentative D call: TRBD1 (6 bases). Trimming pared 6 bases from V and 4 bases from J, leaving 18 bases between. This CDR3 has 15 amino acids. CDR3 loop: CASSSTGRGSYGYTF. For the CDR3, the DNA is TGTGCCAGCAGCTCGACAGGAAGGGGAAGCTATGGCTACACCTTC.

This chain uses TRBV10-3 with TRBJ2-7; D may match TRBD1 or TRBD2 (6 bases each). This CDR3 region has 13 residues. Germline CDR1 and CDR2: ENHRY and SYGVKD. V was clipped by 2 bases and J by 7 bases, with 12 bases between them. The CDR3 here is CAISEARGGEQYF. The CDR3 DNA sequence: TGTGCCATCAGTGAGGCCAGGGGAGGTGAGCAGTACTTC.

This clonotype occurred a few times. The chain has TRBV7-9 and TRBJ2-7; a weak D match, TRBD1 (6 bases). The V end lost 1 base, the J end lost 3 bases, and 10 bases lay between the germline ends. The CDR3 is made up of 14 amino acids. Germline values: CDR1 SEHNR, CDR2 FQNEAQ (reference sequence). The CDR3 DNA reads TGTGCCAGCAGCTTAGGGGGGCGGCACTACGAGCAGTACTTC. Its protein is CASSLGGRHYEQYF.

The chain recombines TRBV4-1 with TRBJ1-4; a weak D match, TRBD1 (5 bases). CDR3 length: 15 amino acids. The germline V gene has CDR1 MGHRA and CDR2 YSYEKL. Trimming took off 1 base at V and 9 bases at J, with 15 bases between the two ends. The CDR3 here is CASSQGGAGGQKLFF. CDR3 sequence (DNA): TGCGCCAGCAGCCAAGGAGGGGCGGGGGGACAAAAACTGTTTTTT.

This clonotype has at least ten counts. This chain joins TRBV6-2 or TRBV6-3 and TRBJ2-3; D is perhaps TRBD1 (5 bases). The V gene lost 4 bases and the J gene lost 1 base, with 6 bases spanning the gap. This CDR3 contains 13 residues. CDR1 MNHEY and CDR2 SVGEGT come from the germline V gene. In nucleotides, the CDR3 is TGTGCCAGCAGTTCCAGGGGCACAGATACGCAGTATTTT. As protein: CASSSRGTDTQYF.

This clonotype has a count of ten or more. The CDR3 spells CASSLETTSGPYNEQFF. CDR3 nucleotides: TGTGCCAGCAGCTTAGAAACGACTAGCGGGCCATACAATGAGCAGTTCTTC. V and J are TRBV11-2 and TRBJ2-1; 10 bases are a match to TRBD2. V gave up 0 bases and J gave up 4 bases; unmatched junction bases: 6. Germline CDR1 reads SGHAT; CDR2 reads FQNNGV. CDR3 length equals 17 residues.

This clonotype appeared many times. The chain recombines TRBV7-2 with TRBJ2-3; D not resolved. Germline CDR1 reads SGHTA; CDR2 reads FQGNSA. This CDR3 comprises 15 residues. Trimming took 5 bases from V and 3 from J, leaving 15 bases between them. The CDR3 protein is CASSARISATDTQYF. In DNA form, the CDR3 reads TGTGCCAGCAGCGCGAGGATATCGGCAACAGATACGCAGTATTTT.

By proportion, this clonotype is large. The chain is built from TRBV27 and TRBJ1-5; the D gene is possibly TRBD1 (5 bases). CDR1 is MNHEY and CDR2 is SMNVEV in the germline V gene (reference sequence). The CDR3 extends over 16 amino acids. The ends were cut back, 2 bases at V and 0 bases at J, with 11 bases in the middle. Here the CDR3 reads CASSLDSSSSNQPQHF. DNA of the CDR3: TGTGCCAGCAGTTTAGACAGCAGTTCTAGCAATCAGCCCCAGCATTTT.

This clonotype was picked up many times. The chain has TRBV5-1 and TRBJ2-3, with D perhaps matching TRBD1 or TRBD2 (5 bases each). CDR3 length equals 16 residues. Germline values: CDR1 SGHRS, CDR2 YFSETQ. The ends were cut back, 4 bases at V and 0 bases at J, with 15 bases in the middle. Written as DNA, the CDR3 is TGCGCCAGCAGCCAAGAGGGGTATTCTAGCACAGATACGCAGTATTTT. Its protein is CASSQEGYSSTDTQYF.

This clonotype occurred many times. This chain connects TRBV20-1 to TRBJ1-1; tentative D call: TRBD1 (5 bases). Germline lookup yields CDR1 DFQATT and CDR2 SNEGSKA (reference sequence). The CDR3 is 14 residues long. Trimming took off 1 base at V and 0 bases at J, with 9 bases between the two ends. CDR3 nucleotide sequence: TGCAGTGCTAGAGTCCCGGACATGAACACTGAAGCTTTCTTT. It encodes CSARVPDMNTEAFF.

The chain has TRBV27 and TRBJ1-1, with D hard to call. In germline, CDR1 is MNHEY, CDR2 SMNVEV (reference sequence). The CDR3 is 13 residues long. Between the trimmed V and J ends, which lost 0 bases and 6 bases, there was a span of 8 bases. The CDR3 is CASSLSVGSEAFF. Written as DNA, the CDR3 is TGTGCCAGCAGTTTATCTGTTGGCTCTGAAGCTTTCTTT.

In this sample, this clonotype turned up many times. The chain joins TRBV6-2 or TRBV6-3 to TRBJ2-1; 9 bases match TRBD1. The CDR3 loop spans 16 amino acids. Germline CDR1 and CDR2: MNHEY and SVGEGT. V was clipped by 6 bases and J by 4 bases; unmatched bases: 10. The DNA for the CDR3 is TGTGCCAGCAGCCGACAGGGGGTGTCTCCTTACAATGAGCAGTTCTTC. Translation gives CASSRQGVSPYNEQFF.

This clonotype was detected a few times. V is TRBV19 and J is TRBJ2-5, with D unclear. Germline V gives CDR1 LNHDA, CDR2 SQIVND (reference sequence). The CDR3 length is 15 residues. Trimming shortened V by 3 bases and J by 4 bases, and 15 bases separated the two germline ends. The CDR3 loop reads CASSMGAAGGETQYF. CDR3 DNA sequence: TGTGCCAGTAGTATGGGTGCAGCTGGCGGAGAGACCCAGTACTTC.

This clonotype was seen at least ten times. CDR3 sequence (DNA): TGCAGCGTTTACGGACAGGGGAACACTGAAGCTTTCTTT. This gives the protein CSVYGQGNTEAFF. The chain uses TRBV29-1 and TRBJ1-1; 8 positions agree with TRBD1. Germline loops: CDR1 SQVTM, CDR2 ANQGSEA. V shed 5 bases and J 1 base; nucleotides not matched to a gene: 3. The CDR3 has 13 amino acids. Using reference TRBV29-1 and TRBJ1-1 for the parts outside the CDR3, the full variable domain is SAVISQKPSRDICQRGTSLTIQCQVDSQVTMMFWYRQQPGQSLTLIATANQGSEATYESGFVIDKFPISRPNLTFSTLTVSNMSPEDSSIYLCSVYGQGNTEAFFGQGTRLTVV.